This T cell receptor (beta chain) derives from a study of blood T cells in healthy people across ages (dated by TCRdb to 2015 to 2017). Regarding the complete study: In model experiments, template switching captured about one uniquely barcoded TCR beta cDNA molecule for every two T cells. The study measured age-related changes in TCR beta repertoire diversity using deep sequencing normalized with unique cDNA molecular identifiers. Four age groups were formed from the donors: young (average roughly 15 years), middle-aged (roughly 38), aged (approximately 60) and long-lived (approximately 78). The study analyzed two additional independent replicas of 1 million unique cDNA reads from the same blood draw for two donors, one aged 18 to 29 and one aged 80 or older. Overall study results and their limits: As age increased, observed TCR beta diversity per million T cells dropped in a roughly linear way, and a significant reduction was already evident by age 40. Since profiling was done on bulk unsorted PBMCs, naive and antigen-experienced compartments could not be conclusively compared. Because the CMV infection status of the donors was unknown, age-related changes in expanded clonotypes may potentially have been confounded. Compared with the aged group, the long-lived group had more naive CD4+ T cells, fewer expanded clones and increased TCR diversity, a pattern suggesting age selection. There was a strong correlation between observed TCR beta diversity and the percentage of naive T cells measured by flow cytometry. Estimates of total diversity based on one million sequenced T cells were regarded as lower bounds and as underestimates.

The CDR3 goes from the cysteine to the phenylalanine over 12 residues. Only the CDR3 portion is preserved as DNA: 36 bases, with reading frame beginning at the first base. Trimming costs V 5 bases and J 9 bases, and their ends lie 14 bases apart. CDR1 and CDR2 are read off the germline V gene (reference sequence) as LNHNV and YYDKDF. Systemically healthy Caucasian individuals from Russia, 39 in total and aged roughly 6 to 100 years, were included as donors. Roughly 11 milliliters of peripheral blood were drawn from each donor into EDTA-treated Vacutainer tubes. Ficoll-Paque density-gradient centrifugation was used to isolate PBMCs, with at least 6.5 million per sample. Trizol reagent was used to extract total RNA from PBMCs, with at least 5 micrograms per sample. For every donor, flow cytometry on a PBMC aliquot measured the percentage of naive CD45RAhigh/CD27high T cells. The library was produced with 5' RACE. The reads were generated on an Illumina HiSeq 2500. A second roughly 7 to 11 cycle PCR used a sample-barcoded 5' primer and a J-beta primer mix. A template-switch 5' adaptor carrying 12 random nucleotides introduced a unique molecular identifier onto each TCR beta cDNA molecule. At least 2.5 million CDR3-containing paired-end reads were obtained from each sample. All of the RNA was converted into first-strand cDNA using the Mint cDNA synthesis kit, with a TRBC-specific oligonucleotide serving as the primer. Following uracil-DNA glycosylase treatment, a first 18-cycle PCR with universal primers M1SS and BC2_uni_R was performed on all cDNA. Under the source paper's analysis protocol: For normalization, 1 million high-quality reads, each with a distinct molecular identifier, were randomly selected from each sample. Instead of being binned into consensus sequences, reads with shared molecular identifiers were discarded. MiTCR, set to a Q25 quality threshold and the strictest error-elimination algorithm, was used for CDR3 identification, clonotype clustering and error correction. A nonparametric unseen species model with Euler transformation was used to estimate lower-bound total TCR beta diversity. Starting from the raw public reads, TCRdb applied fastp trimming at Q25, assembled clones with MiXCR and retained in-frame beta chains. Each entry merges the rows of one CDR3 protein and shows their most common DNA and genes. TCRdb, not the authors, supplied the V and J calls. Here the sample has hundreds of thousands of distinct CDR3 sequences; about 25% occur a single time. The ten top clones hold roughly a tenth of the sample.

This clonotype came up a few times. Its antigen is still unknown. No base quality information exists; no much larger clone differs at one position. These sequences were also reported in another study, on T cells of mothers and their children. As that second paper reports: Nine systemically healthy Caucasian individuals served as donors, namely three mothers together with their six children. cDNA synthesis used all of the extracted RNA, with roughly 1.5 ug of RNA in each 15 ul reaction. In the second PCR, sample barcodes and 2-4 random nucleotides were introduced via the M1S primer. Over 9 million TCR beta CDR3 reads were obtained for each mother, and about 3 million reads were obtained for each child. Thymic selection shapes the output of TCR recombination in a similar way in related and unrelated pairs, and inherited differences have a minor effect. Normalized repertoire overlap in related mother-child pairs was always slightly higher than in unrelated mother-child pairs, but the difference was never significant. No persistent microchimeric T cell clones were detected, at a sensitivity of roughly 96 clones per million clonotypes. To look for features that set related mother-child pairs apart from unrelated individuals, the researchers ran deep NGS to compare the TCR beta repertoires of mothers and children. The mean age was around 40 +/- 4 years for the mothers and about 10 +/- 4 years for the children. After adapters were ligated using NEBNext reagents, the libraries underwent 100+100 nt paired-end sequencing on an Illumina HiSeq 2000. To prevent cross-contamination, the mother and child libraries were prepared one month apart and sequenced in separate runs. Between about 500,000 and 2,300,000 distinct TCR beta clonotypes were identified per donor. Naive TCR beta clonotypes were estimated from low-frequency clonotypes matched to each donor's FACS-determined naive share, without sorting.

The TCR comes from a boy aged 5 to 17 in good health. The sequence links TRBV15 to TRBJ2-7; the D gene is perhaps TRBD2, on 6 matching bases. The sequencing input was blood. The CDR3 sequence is CATSLGLGGQYF. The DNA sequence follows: TGTGCCACCAGCTTGGGACTCGGCGGGCAGTACTTC.